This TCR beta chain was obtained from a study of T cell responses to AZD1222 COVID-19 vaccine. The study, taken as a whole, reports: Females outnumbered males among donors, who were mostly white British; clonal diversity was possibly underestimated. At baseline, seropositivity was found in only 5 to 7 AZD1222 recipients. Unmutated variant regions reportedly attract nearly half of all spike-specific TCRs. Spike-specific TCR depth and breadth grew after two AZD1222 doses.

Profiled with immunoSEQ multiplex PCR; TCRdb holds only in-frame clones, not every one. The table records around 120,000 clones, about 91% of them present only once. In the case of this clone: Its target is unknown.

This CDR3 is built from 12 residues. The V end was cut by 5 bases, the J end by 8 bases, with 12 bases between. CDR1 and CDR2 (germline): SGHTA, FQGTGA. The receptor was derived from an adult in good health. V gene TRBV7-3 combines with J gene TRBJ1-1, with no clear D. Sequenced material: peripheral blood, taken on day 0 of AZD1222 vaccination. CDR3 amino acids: CASSEPPGEAFF. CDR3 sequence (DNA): TGTGCCAGCAGCGAACCCCCGGGGGAAGCTTTCTTT.